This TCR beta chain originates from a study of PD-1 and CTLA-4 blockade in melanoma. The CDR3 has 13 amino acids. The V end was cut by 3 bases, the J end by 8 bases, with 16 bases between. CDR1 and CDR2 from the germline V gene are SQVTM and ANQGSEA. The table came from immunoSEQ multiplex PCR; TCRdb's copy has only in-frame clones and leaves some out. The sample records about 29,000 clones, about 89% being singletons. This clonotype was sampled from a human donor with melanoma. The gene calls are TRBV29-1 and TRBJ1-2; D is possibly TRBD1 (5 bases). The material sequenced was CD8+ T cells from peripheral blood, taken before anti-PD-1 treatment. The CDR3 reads CSVEEAGTRGYTF. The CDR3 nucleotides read TGCAGCGTTGAGGAGGCGGGGACGCGGGGCTACACCTTC.